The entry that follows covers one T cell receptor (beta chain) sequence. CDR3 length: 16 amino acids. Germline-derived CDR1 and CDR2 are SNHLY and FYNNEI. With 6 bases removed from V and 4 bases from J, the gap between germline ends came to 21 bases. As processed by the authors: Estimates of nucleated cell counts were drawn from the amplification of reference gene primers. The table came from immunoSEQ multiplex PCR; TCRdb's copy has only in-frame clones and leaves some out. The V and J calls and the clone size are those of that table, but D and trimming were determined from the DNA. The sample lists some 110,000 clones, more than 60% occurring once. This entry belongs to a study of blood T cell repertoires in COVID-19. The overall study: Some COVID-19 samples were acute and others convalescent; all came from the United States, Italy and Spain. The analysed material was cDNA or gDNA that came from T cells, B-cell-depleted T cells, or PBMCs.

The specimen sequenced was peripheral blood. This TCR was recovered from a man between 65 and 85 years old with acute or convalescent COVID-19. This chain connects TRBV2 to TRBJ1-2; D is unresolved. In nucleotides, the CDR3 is TGTGCCAGCAGCACTAGGACCGGAACGTCCTTCTATGGCTACACCTTC. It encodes CASSTRTGTSFYGYTF.